This T cell receptor (beta chain) was obtained from a study of T-cell reconstitution after alpha-beta-depleted transplantation in children. The CDR3 is 16 residues long. V was shortened by 0 bases and J by 7 bases, with 16 bases between the two germline ends. CDR1 is LGHNA, CDR2 YSLEER, per germline. Preparing the TCRbeta library involved the use of unique molecular identifiers. TCRdb called the PCR reads again in MiXCR, with one record for every CDR3 protein. Of about half a million distinct CDR3 sequences in the sample, approximately 12% are singletons; the top ten hold around 5.6%. This receptor was identified in a human donor who donated a stem cell graft to a child with combined immunodeficiency. This chain uses TRBV4-3 with TRBJ2-1, with D possibly matching TRBD2 (6 bases). Material: PBMCs from the stem cell graft donor, obtained from the stem cell graft. CDR3 sequence: CASSQDDGRKANEQFF. The CDR3, as DNA: TGCGCCAGCAGCCAAGATGACGGGAGAAAGGCGAATGAGCAGTTCTTC.